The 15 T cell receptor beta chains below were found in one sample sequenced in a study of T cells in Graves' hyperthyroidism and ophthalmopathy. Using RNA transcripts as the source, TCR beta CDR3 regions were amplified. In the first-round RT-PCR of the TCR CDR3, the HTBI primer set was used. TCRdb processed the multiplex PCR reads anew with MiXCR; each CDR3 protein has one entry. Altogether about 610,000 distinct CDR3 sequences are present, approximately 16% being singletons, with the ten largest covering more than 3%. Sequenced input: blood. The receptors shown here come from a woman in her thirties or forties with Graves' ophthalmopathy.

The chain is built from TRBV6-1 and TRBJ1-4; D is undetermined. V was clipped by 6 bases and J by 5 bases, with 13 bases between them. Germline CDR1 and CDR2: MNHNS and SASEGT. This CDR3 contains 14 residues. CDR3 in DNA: TGTGCCAGCAGGCTGGGCGGCATAAATGAAAAACTGTTTTTT. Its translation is CASRLGGINEKLFF.

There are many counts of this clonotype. The CDR3 region is CASSQDVAGRNEQFF. The CDR3 DNA reads as TGTGCCAGCAGCCAAGATGTGGCGGGGCGGAATGAGCAGTTCTTC. The chain carries TRBV3-1 and TRBJ2-1, with D tentatively TRBD2 (6 bases). V gave up 0 bases and J gave up 7 bases, with 13 bases separating them. This CDR3 has 15 residues. Germline CDR1 and CDR2: LGHDT and YNNKEL (reference sequence).

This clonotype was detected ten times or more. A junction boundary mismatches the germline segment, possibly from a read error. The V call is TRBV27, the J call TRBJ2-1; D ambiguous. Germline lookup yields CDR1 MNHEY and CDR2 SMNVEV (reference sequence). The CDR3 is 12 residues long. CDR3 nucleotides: TGTGCCGGCAGTTTTGGGCTGGGTGAGCAGTTCTTC. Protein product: CAGSFGLGEQFF.

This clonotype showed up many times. This CDR3 reads CAWVTQGPGGYGYTF. CDR3 nucleotides: TGTGCCTGGGTTACACAGGGACCAGGGGGCTATGGCTACACCTTC. The V call is TRBV30, the J call TRBJ1-2, with 7 bases identical to TRBD1. The CDR3 runs to 15 residues. Trimming removed 5 bases from V and 4 bases from J; junction bases left unmatched: 13. CDR1 is GTSNPN, CDR2 SVGIG, per germline (reference sequence).

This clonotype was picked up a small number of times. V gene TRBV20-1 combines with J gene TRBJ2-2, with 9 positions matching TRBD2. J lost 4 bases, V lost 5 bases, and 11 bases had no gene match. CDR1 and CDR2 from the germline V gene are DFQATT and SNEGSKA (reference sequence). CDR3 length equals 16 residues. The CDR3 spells CSAAPPGREGTGELFF. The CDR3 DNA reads TGCAGTGCTGCCCCCCCTGGGCGGGAGGGCACCGGGGAGCTGTTTTTT.

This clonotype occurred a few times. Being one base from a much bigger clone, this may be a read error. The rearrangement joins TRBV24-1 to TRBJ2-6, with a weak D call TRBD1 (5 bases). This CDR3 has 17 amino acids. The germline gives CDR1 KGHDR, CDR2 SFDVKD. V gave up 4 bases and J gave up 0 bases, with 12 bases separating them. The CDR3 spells CATSDTQTASGANVLTF. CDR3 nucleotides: TGTGCCACCAGTGACACCCAGACAGCCTCTGGGGCCAACGTCCTGACTTTC.

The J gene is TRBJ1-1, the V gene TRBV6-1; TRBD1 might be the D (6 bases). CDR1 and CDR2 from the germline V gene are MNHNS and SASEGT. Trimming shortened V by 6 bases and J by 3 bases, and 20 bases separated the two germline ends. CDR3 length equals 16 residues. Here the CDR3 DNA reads TGTGCCAGCAGCCGAGTAAGGGGACATTTGGACACTGAAGCTTTCTTT. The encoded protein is CASSRVRGHLDTEAFF.

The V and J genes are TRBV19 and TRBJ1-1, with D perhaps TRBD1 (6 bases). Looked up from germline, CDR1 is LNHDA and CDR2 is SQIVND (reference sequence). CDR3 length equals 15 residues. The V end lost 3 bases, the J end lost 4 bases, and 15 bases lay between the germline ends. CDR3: CASSIGGGTATEAFF. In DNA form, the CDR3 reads TGTGCCAGTAGTATTGGAGGGGGGACGGCCACTGAAGCTTTCTTT.

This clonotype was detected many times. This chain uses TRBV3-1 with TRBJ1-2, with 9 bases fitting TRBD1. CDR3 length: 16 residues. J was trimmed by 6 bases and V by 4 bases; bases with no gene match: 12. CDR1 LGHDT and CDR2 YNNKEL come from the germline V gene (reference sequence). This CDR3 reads CASSPSSGTGSHGYTF. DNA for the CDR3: TGTGCCAGCAGCCCTTCTTCCGGGACAGGGAGTCATGGCTACACCTTC.

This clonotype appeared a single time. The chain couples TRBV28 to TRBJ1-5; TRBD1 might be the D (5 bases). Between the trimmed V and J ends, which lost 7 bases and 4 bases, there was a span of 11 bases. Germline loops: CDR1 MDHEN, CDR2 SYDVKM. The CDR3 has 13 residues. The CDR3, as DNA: TGTGCCAGCACGTCAGGGTTTAATCAGCCCCAGCATTTT. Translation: CASTSGFNQPQHF.

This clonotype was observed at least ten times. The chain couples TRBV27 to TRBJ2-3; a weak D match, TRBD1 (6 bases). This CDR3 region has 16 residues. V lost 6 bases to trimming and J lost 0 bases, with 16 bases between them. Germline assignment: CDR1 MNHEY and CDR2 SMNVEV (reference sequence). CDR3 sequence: CASSRSGVRSTDTQYF. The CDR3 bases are TGTGCCAGCAGCAGATCAGGGGTTAGGAGCACAGATACGCAGTATTTT.

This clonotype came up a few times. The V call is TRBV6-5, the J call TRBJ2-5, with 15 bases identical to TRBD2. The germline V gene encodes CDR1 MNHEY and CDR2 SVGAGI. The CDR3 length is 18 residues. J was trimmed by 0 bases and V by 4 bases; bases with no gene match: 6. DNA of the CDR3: TGTGCCAGCAGTTTGGGGACTAGCGGGAGGCCGTACCAAGAGACCCAGTACTTC. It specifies CASSLGTSGRPYQETQYF.

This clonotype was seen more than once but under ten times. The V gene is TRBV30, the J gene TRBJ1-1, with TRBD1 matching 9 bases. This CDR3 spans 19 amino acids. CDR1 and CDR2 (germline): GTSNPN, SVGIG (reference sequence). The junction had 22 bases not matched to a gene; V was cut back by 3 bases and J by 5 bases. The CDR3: CAWRSGTGSGGTTKTEAFF. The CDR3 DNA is TGTGCCTGGAGGTCAGGGACAGGGAGTGGGGGAACGACGAAAACTGAAGCTTTCTTT. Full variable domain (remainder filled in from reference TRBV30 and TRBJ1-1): SQTIHQWPATLVQPVGSPLSLECTVEGTSNPNLYWYRQAAGRGLQLLFYSVGIGQISSEVPQNLSASRPQDRQFILSSKKLLLSDSGFYLCAWRSGTGSGGTTKTEAFFGQGTRLTVV.

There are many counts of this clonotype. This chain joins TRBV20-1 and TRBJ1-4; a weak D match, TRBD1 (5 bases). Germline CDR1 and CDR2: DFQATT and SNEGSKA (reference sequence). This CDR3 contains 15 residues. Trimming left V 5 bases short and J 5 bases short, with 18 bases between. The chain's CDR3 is CSAWGRRLENEKLFF. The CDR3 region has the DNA TGCAGTGCTTGGGGACGTAGACTAGAAAATGAAAAACTGTTTTTT.

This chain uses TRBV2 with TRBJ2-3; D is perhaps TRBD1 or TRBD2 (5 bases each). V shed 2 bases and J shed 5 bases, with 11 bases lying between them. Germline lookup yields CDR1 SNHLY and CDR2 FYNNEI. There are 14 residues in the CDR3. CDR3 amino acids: CASSEWDRGDTQYF. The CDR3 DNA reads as TGTGCCAGCAGTGAATGGGACCGGGGAGATACGCAGTATTTT.